These 4 T cell receptor beta chains came from one sample sequenced in a study of blood T cell repertoires in COVID-19 (dated by TCRdb to 2020 to 2021). Library preparation employed the immunoSEQ multiplex PCR assay. Entries here come from immuneACCESS through TCRdb and include only in-frame sequences with V and J called. Some clones fail to appear in such tables; in the studies checked, an unresolved V gene covers under half of the shortfall, and the cause of the remainder is unknown. The sample table lists some 140,000 clones, about 78% of them with a count of one. The ten largest account for 9.5% to 13% of the sample. Sequencing input: peripheral blood. These TCRs come from a man aged 55 to 70 who had recovered from COVID-19.

V and J are TRBV7-2 and TRBJ2-3; 13 bases agree with TRBD2. Losses at the gene ends were 5 bases for V and 0 bases for J; bases not matched to a gene: 8. Per the germline V gene, CDR1 is SGHTA and CDR2 is FQGNSA. CDR3 length equals 18 residues. The CDR3, as DNA: TGTGCCAGCAGCCGCTGGACTAGCGGGGGACCTAGCACAGATACGCAGTATTTT. Its protein product is CASSRWTSGGPSTDTQYF.

The V call is TRBV29-1, the J call TRBJ1-1; D might be TRBD1 (6 bases). The germline gives CDR1 SQVTM, CDR2 ANQGSEA. V lost 4 bases, J lost 0 bases, and 12 bases lay in between. The CDR3 sequence is 14 residues long. The DNA for the CDR3 is TGCAGCGTTGCATACGACAGGTTGAACACTGAAGCTTTCTTT. Protein product: CSVAYDRLNTEAFF.

The V call is TRBV29-1, the J call TRBJ2-3, with D possibly TRBD1 on 6 matching bases. The germline V and J ends were trimmed by 4 bases and 2 bases, with 16 bases remaining between them. From germline, CDR1 is SQVTM and CDR2 ANQGSEA. The CDR3 spans 15 residues. CDR3 bases: TGCAGCGTTGTGTCCACAGGGAGTTCCACAGATACGCAGTATTTT. This translates into CSVVSTGSSTDTQYF.

The chain uses TRBV5-8 and TRBJ1-2, with 7 nucleotides matching TRBD1. The CDR3 has 13 residues. Trimming cost V 2 bases and J 6 bases; bases outside gene matches: 4. The germline CDR1 and CDR2 sequences are SGHTS and YDEGEE. This chain's CDR3 is CASSLQGRNGYTF. The CDR3 DNA is TGTGCCAGCAGCTTACAGGGGAGAAATGGCTACACCTTC. The entire variable domain, with the rest obtained from reference TRBV5-8 and TRBJ1-2, is as follows: EAGVTQSPTHLIKTRGQQATLRCSPISGHTSVYWYQQALGLGLQFLLWYDEGEERNRGNFPPRFSGRQFPNYSSELNVNALELEDSALYLCASSLQGRNGYTFGSGTRLTVV.